The 3 T cell receptor beta chains below were found in one sample sequenced in a study of brain T cells in children with intractable seizures. Sequencing used immunoSEQ multiplex PCR; TCRdb keeps in-frame clones, though not all of them. The sample consists of roughly 64,000 clones, roughly 95% of them appearing once. Sample: peripheral blood, taken at surgery. Source of these receptors: a boy under three years old with focal cortical dysplasia and intractable seizures.

V gene TRBV24-1 combines with J gene TRBJ1-1; no clear D gene. The germline gives CDR1 KGHDR, CDR2 SFDVKD. V was trimmed by 9 bases and J by 4 bases, leaving 14 bases between them. The CDR3 consists of 13 residues. CDR3 nucleotide sequence: TGTGCCACCCAGACCTCATGGAGCACTGAAGCTTTCTTT. Translated: CATQTSWSTEAFF.

This CDR3 is CASKLARDTGELFF. The CDR3, as DNA: TGTGCCAGCAAACTAGCGAGGGACACCGGGGAGCTGTTTTTT. The chain couples TRBV19 to TRBJ2-2, with 7 nucleotides matching TRBD2. V was clipped by 9 bases and J by 3 bases; unmatched bases: 7. The CDR3 covers 14 residues. Germline V gives CDR1 LNHDA, CDR2 SQIVND (reference sequence).

This clone came up a few times. V is TRBV2 and J is TRBJ1-2; maybe TRBD1 (6 bases). Trimming cost V 6 bases and J 2 bases, with 16 bases left between them. The CDR3 length is 15 residues. CDR1 is SNHLY, CDR2 FYNNEI, per germline. CDR3 protein: CASRGYGGRNYGYTF. Here the CDR3 DNA reads TGTGCCAGCAGGGGATACGGGGGGCGAAACTATGGCTACACCTTC.